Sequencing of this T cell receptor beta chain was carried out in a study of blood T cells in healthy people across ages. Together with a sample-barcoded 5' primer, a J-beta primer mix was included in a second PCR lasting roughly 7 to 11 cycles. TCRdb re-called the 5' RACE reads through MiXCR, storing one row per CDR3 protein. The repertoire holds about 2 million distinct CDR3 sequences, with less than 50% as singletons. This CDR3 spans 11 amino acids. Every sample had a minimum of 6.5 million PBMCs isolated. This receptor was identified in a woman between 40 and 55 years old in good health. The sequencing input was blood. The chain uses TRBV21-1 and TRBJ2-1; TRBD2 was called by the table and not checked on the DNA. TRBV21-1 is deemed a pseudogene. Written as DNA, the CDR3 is TGTGCCAGCGGGAGGGCATGGGAGCAGTTCTTC. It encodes CASGRAWEQFF.